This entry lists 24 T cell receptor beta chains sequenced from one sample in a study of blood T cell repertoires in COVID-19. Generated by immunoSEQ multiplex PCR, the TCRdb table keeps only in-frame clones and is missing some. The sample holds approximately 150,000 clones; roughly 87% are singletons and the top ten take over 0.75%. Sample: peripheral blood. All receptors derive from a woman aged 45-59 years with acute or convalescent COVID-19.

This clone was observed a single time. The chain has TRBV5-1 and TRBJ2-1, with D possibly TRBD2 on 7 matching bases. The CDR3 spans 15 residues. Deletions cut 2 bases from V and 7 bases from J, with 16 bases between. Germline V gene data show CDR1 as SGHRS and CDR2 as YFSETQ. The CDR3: CASSFTGGPGNEQFF. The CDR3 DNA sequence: TGCGCCAGCAGCTTTACCGGGGGGCCGGGAAATGAGCAGTTCTTC.

As DNA, the CDR3 is TGTGCCAGCAATGGAAAGCGGACGACGCAGTATTTT. Translation gives CASNGKRTTQYF. V is TRBV6-5 and J is TRBJ2-3; D possibly corresponds to TRBD2 (5 bases). The V end lost 7 bases, the J end lost 9 bases, and 14 bases lay between the germline ends. CDR3 length: 12 amino acids. The V gene's germline CDR1 is MNHEY and CDR2 SVGAGI.

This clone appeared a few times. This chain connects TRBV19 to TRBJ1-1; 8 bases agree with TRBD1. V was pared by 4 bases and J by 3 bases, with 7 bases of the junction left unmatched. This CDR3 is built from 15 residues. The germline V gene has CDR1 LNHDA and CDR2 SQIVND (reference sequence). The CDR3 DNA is TGTGCCAGTAGTAGCAGGGGGCGTATGGACACTGAAGCTTTCTTT. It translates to CASSSRGRMDTEAFF.

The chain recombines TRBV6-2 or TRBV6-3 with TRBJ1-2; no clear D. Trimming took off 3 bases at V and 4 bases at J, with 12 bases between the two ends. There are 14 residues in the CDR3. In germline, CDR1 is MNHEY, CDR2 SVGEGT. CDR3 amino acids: CASSYINSRYGYTF. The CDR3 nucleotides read TGTGCCAGCAGTTATATCAATAGTCGCTATGGCTACACCTTC.

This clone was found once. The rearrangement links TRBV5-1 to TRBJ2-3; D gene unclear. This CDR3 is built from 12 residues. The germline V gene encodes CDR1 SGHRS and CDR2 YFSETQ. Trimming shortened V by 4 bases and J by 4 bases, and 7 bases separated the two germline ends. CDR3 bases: TGCGCCAGCAGCACCAACTCAGATACGCAGTATTTT. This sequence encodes CASSTNSDTQYF.

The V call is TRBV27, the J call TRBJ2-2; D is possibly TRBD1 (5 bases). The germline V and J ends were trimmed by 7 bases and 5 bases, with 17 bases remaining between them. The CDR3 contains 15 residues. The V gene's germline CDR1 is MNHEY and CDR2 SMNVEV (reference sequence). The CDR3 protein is CASTRGDSQTGELFF. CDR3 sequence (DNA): TGTGCCAGCACCAGAGGAGACAGCCAAACCGGGGAGCTGTTTTTT.

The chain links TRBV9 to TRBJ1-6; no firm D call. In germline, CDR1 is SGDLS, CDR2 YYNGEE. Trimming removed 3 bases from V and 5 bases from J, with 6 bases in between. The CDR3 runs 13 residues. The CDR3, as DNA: TGTGCCAGCAGCGCCTTAGATAATTCACCCCTCCACTTT. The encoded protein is CASSALDNSPLHF.

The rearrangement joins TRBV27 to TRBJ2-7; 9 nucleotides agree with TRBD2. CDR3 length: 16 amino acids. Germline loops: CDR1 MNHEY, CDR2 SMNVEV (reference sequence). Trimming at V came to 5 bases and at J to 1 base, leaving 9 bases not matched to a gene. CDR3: CASSKDSGSLSYEQYF. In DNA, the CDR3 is TGTGCCAGCAGTAAAGATAGCGGGAGTCTTTCCTACGAGCAGTACTTC.

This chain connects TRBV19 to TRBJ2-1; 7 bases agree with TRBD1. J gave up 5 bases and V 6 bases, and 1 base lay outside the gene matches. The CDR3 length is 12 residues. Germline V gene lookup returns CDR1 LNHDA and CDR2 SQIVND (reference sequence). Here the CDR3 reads CASRTGNNEQFF. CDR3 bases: TGTGCCAGTAGGACAGGGAACAATGAGCAGTTCTTC.

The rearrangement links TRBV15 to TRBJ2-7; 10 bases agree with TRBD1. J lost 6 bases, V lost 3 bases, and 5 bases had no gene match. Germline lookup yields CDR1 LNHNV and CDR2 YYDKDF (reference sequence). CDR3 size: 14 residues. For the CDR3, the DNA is TGTGCCACCAGCAGTGCCGGACAGGGGGTCGAGCAGTACTTC. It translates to CATSSAGQGVEQYF.

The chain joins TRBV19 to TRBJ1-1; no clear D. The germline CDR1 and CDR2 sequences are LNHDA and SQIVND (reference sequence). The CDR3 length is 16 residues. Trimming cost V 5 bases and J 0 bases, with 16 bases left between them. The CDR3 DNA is TGTGCCAGTAGTTTCGTTCTCCGGGAGGTGAACACTGAAGCTTTCTTT. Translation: CASSFVLREVNTEAFF.

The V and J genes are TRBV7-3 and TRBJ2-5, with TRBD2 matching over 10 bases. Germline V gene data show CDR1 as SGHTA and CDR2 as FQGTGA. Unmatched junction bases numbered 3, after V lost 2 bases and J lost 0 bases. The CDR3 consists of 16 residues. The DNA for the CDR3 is TGTGCCAGCAGCTTACAAGCGGGAGGGTACCAAGAGACCCAGTACTTC. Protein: CASSLQAGGYQETQYF.

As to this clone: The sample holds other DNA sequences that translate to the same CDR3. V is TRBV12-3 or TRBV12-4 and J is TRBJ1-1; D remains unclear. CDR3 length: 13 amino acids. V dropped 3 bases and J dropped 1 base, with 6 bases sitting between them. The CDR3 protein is CASSFSGNTEAFF. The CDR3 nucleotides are TGTGCCAGCAGTTTTTCCGGGAACACTGAAGCTTTCTTT.

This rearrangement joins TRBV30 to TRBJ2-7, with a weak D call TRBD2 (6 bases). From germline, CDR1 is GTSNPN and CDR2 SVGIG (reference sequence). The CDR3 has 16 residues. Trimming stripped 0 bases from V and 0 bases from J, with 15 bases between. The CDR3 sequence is CAWSVFRGLLSYEQYF. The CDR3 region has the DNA TGTGCCTGGAGTGTATTCCGGGGACTCCTCTCCTACGAGCAGTACTTC.

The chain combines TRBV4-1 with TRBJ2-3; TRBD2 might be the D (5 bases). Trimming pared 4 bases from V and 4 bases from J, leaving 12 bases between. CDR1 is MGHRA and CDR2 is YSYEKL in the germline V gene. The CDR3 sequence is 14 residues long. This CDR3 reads CASSLGTGSDTQYF. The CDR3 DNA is TGCGCCAGCAGCCTAGGTACGGGATCAGATACGCAGTATTTT.

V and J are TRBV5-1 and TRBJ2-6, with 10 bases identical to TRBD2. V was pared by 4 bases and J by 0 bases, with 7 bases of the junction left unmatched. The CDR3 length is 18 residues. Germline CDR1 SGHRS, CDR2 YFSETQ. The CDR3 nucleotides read TGCGCCAGCAGCCCCCGACTAGCGGGCCACTCTGGGGCCAACGTCCTGACTTTC. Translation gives CASSPRLAGHSGANVLTF.

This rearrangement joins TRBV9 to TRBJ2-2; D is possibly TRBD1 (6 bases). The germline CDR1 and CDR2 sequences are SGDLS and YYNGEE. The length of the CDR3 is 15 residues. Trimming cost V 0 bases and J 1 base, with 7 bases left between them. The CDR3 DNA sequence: TGTGCCAGCAGCGTAGTCAGGGGGAACACCGGGGAGCTGTTTTTT. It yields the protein CASSVVRGNTGELFF.

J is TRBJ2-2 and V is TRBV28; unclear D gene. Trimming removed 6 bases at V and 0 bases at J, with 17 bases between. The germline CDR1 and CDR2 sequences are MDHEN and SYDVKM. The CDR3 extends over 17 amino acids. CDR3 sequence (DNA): TGTGCCAGCAGCCCGTCTTTGGCATTCGCGAACACCGGGGAGCTGTTTTTT. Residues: CASSPSLAFANTGELFF.

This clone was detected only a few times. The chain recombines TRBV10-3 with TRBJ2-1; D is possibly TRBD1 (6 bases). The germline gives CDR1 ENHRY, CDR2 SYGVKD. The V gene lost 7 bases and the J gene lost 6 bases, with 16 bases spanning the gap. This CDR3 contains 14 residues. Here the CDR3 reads CAINQDEGGNEQFF. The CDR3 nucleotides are TGTGCCATCAACCAGGACGAAGGGGGCAATGAGCAGTTCTTC.

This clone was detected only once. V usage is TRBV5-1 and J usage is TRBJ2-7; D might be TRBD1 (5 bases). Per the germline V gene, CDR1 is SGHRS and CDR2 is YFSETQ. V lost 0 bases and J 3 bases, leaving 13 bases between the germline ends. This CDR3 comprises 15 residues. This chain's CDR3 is CASSLASDSDYEQYF. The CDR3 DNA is TGCGCCAGCAGCTTGGCCAGCGACAGTGACTACGAGCAGTACTTC.

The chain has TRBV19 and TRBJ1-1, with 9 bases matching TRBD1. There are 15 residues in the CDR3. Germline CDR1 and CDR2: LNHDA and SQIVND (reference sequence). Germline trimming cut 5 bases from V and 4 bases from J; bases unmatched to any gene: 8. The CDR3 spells CASSVSQGAGTEAFF. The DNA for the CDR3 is TGTGCCAGTAGTGTTTCACAGGGGGCGGGCACTGAAGCTTTCTTT.

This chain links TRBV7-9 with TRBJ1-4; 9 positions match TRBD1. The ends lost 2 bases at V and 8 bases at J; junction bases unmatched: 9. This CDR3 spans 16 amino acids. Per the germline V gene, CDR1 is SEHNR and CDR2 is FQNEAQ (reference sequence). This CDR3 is CASSLQGQGWYEKLFF. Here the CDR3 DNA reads TGTGCCAGCAGCTTACAGGGACAGGGTTGGTACGAAAAACTGTTTTTT.

CDR3 in amino acids: CASSLNRYGYTF. The CDR3 DNA follows: TGTGCCAGCAGCTTAAACAGATATGGCTACACCTTC. The chain couples TRBV5-8 to TRBJ1-2; D is unresolved. CDR3 length equals 12 residues. Germline CDR1 reads SGHTS; CDR2 reads YDEGEE. V was shortened by 2 bases and J by 5 bases, with 7 bases between the two germline ends.

The CDR3 sequence: CASGPKGDRASPLHF. The CDR3 nucleotides read TGTGCCAGCGGCCCCAAGGGGGACAGGGCCTCACCCCTCCACTTT. The chain is built from TRBV27 and TRBJ1-6; TRBD1 matches at 9 bases. Losses at the gene ends were 8 bases for V and 10 bases for J; bases not matched to a gene: 12. The CDR3 runs 15 residues. CDR1 MNHEY and CDR2 SMNVEV come from the germline V gene (reference sequence).